Here is one T cell receptor beta chain with its context. The data derive from a study of shared clonotypes between healthy human individuals. Background on the study: Those who served as donors were a couple of women and a few men between the ages of 18 and 49.

Each unsorted sample relied on about 94 million PBMCs as its source of genomic DNA. The length of the CDR3 is 18 residues. Researchers ran the assay at a deep level. Unsorted PBMC DNA was run through sequencing on ten immunoSEQ deep assay plates. Profiled with immunoSEQ multiplex PCR; TCRdb holds only in-frame clones, not every one. The sample has about 490,000 clones, about 79% seen once. The source of this sequence is a woman aged 40 to 55 in good health. Some clones in this sample may be carry-over from other donors' samples. The genes are TRBV21-1 and TRBJ2-4; TRBD2 was called by the table and not checked on the DNA. TRBV21-1 is given as a pseudogene. Sample: PBMCs. CDR3 amino acids: CASSKVGSGRKTKNIQYF. CDR3 sequence (DNA): TGTGCCAGCAGCAAAGTTGGTAGCGGGAGGAAGACCAAAAACATTCAGTACTTC.